This is a list of T cell receptor beta chains from one sample in a study of human T cells and chemical hapten exposure. From the RACE reads, TCRdb called clonotypes with MiXCR, one entry per CDR3 protein. The sample lists a few hundred thousand distinct CDR3 sequences, nearly 6.5% occurring once. Material: whole blood, obtained in connection with sensitization to the hapten diphenylcyclopropenone (DPC). These TCRs come from a woman younger than 35 with alopecia areata. Some clones in this sample may be carry-over from other donors' samples. Each CDR3 is given with its conserved first and last residue. A D gene is named only where the DNA matches it firmly. Only some rows state a clone size, as once, few, many or a class for expanded clones.

abundance,d_gene,v_gene,j_gene,CDR3nt,CDR3aa
-,TRBD1,TRBV12-3/TRBV12-4,TRBJ2-5,TGTGCCAGCAGTTTAAGTTCCGGGACAGGGGGTCGAGAGACCCAGTACTTC,CASSLSSGTGGRETQYF
-,TRBD2,TRBV6-2/TRBV6-3,TRBJ2-3,TGTGCCAGCAGTTTTTCTAGCGGGGAAACAGATACGCAGTATTTT,CASSFSSGETDTQYF
many,-,TRBV5-1,TRBJ2-5,TGCGCCAGCAGCCGAACCCGGGGTCCGCAAGAGACCCAGTACTTC,CASSRTRGPQETQYF
-,-,TRBV2,TRBJ1-1,TGTGCCAGTTGTGGACAGAGGGGAACTGAAGCTTTCTTT,CASCGQRGTEAFF
many,-,TRBV7-9,TRBJ1-4,TGTGCCAGCAGCCGCCAGGAGGGGGTTAATGAAAAACTGTTTTTT,CASSRQEGVNEKLFF
-,-,TRBV7-2,TRBJ2-3,TGTGCCAGCAGCTCCTCCACAGGAGATACGCAGTATTTT,CASSSSTGDTQYF
few,-,TRBV20-1,TRBJ2-5,TGCAGTGCTAGAGGTTGGGACCCACAAGAGACCCAGTACTTC,CSARGWDPQETQYF
many,-,TRBV3-1,TRBJ1-1,TGTGCCAGCAGCCAAGAAGTGACGGGGTTGGCTTTCTTT,CASSQEVTGLAFF
-,-,TRBV7-9,TRBJ1-6,TGTGCCAGCAGCTCGGCGGCCAATTCACCCCTCCACTTT,CASSSAANSPLHF
many,TRBD2,TRBV9,TRBJ2-3,TGTGCCAGCAGCGTGACTAGCGGGGGGCAACCAGATACGCAGTATTTT,CASSVTSGGQPDTQYF
many,-,TRBV6-2/TRBV6-3,TRBJ1-1,TGTGCCAGCAGTTTTCAGATGAACACTGAAGCTTTCTTT,CASSFQMNTEAFF
-,TRBD2,TRBV3-1,TRBJ2-3,TGTGCCAGCAGCCAAGATCTTAGCGGGGGGGCGGTAGATACGCAGTATTTT,CASSQDLSGGAVDTQYF
few,TRBD2,TRBV7-2,TRBJ2-3,TGTGCCAGCAGCTTCCGACTAGCGCCAGATACGCAGTATTTT,CASSFRLAPDTQYF
many,-,TRBV18,TRBJ1-1,TGTGCCAGCTCACCACAGACATCTCGTACTGAAGCTTTCTTT,CASSPQTSRTEAFF
few,TRBD2,TRBV20-1,TRBJ2-1,TGCAGTGCTAGAGGGCTAGCGGGTCACAATGAGCAGTTCTTC,CSARGLAGHNEQFF
many,-,TRBV12-3/TRBV12-4,TRBJ1-4,TGTGCCAGCAGTCAGAACACCTTAACTAATGAAAAACTGTTTTTT,CASSQNTLTNEKLFF
-,-,TRBV6-2/TRBV6-3,TRBJ2-1,TGTGCCAGCAGTTACTCAGGGGGGGCGTATGAGCAGTTCTTC,CASSYSGGAYEQFF
many,-,TRBV7-3,TRBJ1-2,TGTGCCAGCAGCTCCATGACAGTTTCGCGATATGGCTACACCTTC,CASSSMTVSRYGYTF
few,TRBD2,TRBV6-5,TRBJ2-1,TGTGCCAGCAGTTACCTAGGGGTAGCGGGGGGTCCGAACAATGAGCAGTTCTTC,CASSYLGVAGGPNNEQFF
few,-,TRBV28,TRBJ1-2,TGTGCCAGCAGTTTTTTTCGGGGGCATAATGGCTACACCTTC,CASSFFRGHNGYTF
few,-,TRBV27,TRBJ2-1,TGTGCCAGCAACCGGGCTTTTGACCGTCTCCTCTACAATGAGCAGTTCTTC,CASNRAFDRLLYNEQFF
few,-,TRBV2,TRBJ2-3,TGTGCCAGCAGTGAGGACACTCGCACGACGAATACGCAGTATTTT,CASSEDTRTTNTQYF
-,TRBD1,TRBV9,TRBJ2-3,TGTGCCAGCAGCGCCAGGGCAGGGGGCCCGTCGGATACGCAGTATTTT,CASSARAGGPSDTQYF
-,-,TRBV14,TRBJ1-2,TGTGCCAGCAGCCAAGAGATTCGAGGGCCAGATGGTGGCTACACCTTC,CASSQEIRGPDGGYTF
few,TRBD2,TRBV20-1,TRBJ2-3,TGCAGTGCCGCCCCTACCTCTAGCGGGGGGGCCTCGGGCACAGATACGCAGTATTTT,CSAAPTSSGGASGTDTQYF
many,-,TRBV20-1,TRBJ1-2,TGCAGTGCTAAGGGCAGGAATGCCTATGGCTACACCTTC,CSAKGRNAYGYTF
many,-,TRBV28,TRBJ1-2,TGTGCCAGCAGTTTACAGCGACGCTATGGCTACACCTTC,CASSLQRRYGYTF
few,-,TRBV3-1,TRBJ1-3,TGTGCCAGCAGCCGTTTTGGGGTCCTGTCTGGAAACACCATATATTTT,CASSRFGVLSGNTIYF
many,TRBD1,TRBV7-3,TRBJ1-2,TGTGCCAGCAGCTCCGGACAGGCATATGGCTACACCTTC,CASSSGQAYGYTF
many,-,TRBV5-1,TRBJ2-5,TGCGCCAGCAGTGGGGCCGGGGAGCGTCAAGAGACCCAGTACTTC,CASSGAGERQETQYF
few,-,TRBV19,TRBJ1-2,TGTGCCAGTAGTATTACGCTTTTCGATGGCTACACCTTC,CASSITLFDGYTF
many,-,TRBV29-1,TRBJ1-1,TGCAGCTTAACAGGGTCCCCTGATACTGAAGCTTTCTTT,CSLTGSPDTEAFF
many,-,TRBV11-2,TRBJ2-6,TGTGCCAGCAGCTCCCGGGACGGGTGGATTCTACGCTCTGGGGCCAACGTCCTGACTTTC,CASSSRDGWILRSGANVLTF
many,-,TRBV4-3,TRBJ1-6,TGCGCCAGCAGCCAGTTTGGAGTTTCACCCCTCCACTTT,CASSQFGVSPLHF
many,TRBD1,TRBV11-2,TRBJ2-3,TGTGCCAGCAGCTTAGACGGACAGGGAAGACGCCTTCGCTTGCAGTATTTT,CASSLDGQGRRLRLQYF
-,-,TRBV12-3/TRBV12-4,TRBJ2-2,TGTGCCAGCAGTCCGTGGACAGCGAAGACCGGGGAGCTGTTTTTT,CASSPWTAKTGELFF
few,-,TRBV6-5,TRBJ2-2,TGTGCCAGCAGAACAGTGGACACCGGGGAGCTGTTTTTT,CASRTVDTGELFF
few,-,TRBV9,TRBJ2-1,TGTGCCAGCAGCGTACGATCGGATAGCAATGAGCAGTTCTTC,CASSVRSDSNEQFF
-,-,TRBV12-3/TRBV12-4,TRBJ2-1,TGTGCCAGCAGAAAGAGGGGGCTAGCGATAAACAATGAGCAGTTCTTC,CASRKRGLAINNEQFF
-,-,TRBV7-2,TRBJ1-5,TGTGCCAGCAGCTTAGATTTTGCGTATGGCAATCAGCCCCAGCATTTT,CASSLDFAYGNQPQHF
few,-,TRBV2,TRBJ2-1,TGTGCCAGCACCCTCGACCACTACAATGAGCAGTTCTTC,CASTLDHYNEQFF
many,-,TRBV30,TRBJ1-3,TGTGCCTGGAGTGTTGGGAGGAGGCGAGGAAACACCATATATTTT,CAWSVGRRRGNTIYF
many,-,TRBV4-3,TRBJ1-1,TGCGCCAGCAGCCAAGTGGTCCGGGAAACTGAAGCTTTCTTT,CASSQVVRETEAFF
-,TRBD2,TRBV4-3,TRBJ2-2,TGCGCCAGCAGCCAACCTGCCCAGCTAGCGGGGGCCCCCGGGGAGCTGTTTTTT,CASSQPAQLAGAPGELFF
many,-,TRBV20-1,TRBJ1-2,TGCAGTGCTAGAGATCCGAGTGGCTACACCTTC,CSARDPSGYTF
-,-,TRBV12-3/TRBV12-4,TRBJ1-5,TGTGCCAGCGCCCTAGGGGTTCAGCCCCAGCATTTT,CASALGVQPQHF
many,-,TRBV4-3,TRBJ1-3,TGCGCCAGCAGCCAAGTACCGAACTCCGGAAACACCATATATTTT,CASSQVPNSGNTIYF
-,-,TRBV5-1,TRBJ2-5,TGCGCCAGCTCGGGGCAACCTCAAGAGACCCAGTACTTC,CASSGQPQETQYF
-,-,TRBV7-2,TRBJ1-2,TGTGCCAGCAGCTTAGGGGCCGGGGGGGCCTTCCTGTCTGGCTACACCTTC,CASSLGAGGAFLSGYTF
many,-,TRBV20-1,TRBJ1-2,TGCAGTGCTACTGGACGTCGCTATGGCTACACCTTC,CSATGRRYGYTF
few,-,TRBV6-1,TRBJ1-3,TGTGCCAGCAGTGAACGGGGGGGTGGTGGAAACACCATATATTTT,CASSERGGGGNTIYF
few,-,TRBV7-2,TRBJ2-1,TGTGCCAGCAGCTCCACTTTTCCGGGGGATGAGCAGTTCTTC,CASSSTFPGDEQFF
many,TRBD1,TRBV6-5,TRBJ1-2,TGTGCCAGCAGATCCGATCGACAGGGAAAAAACTATGGCTACACCTTC,CASRSDRQGKNYGYTF
few,-,TRBV18,TRBJ2-5,TGTGCCAGCTCACCGATGGGGCGAGAGACCCAGTACTTC,CASSPMGRETQYF
few,-,TRBV7-2,TRBJ2-4,TGTGCCAGCAGCCGCAACCCAGGGTTAATAGCCAAAAACATTCAGTACTTC,CASSRNPGLIAKNIQYF
few,-,TRBV5-1,TRBJ2-5,TGCGCCAGCAGCTTCGGGTCTCAGGGCCAAGAGACCCAGTACTTC,CASSFGSQGQETQYF
many,-,TRBV27,TRBJ1-1,TGTGCCAGCAGTTTATTATCGAACACTGAAGCTTTCTTT,CASSLLSNTEAFF